Presented here are 24 T cell receptor beta chains from one specimen sequenced in a study of neurological immune-mediated disorders. TCRdb reprocessed the 5' RACE reads via MiXCR and lists one record per CDR3 protein. The repertoire consists of about 22,000 distinct CDR3 sequences, with about 10% occurring once and the leading ten covering roughly 22%. Sequencing was carried out using PBMCs. The source is a woman aged 55-69 years with HTLV-1-associated myelopathy (HAM/TSP).

This clonotype was detected many times. J is TRBJ2-3 and V is TRBV5-1; D is perhaps TRBD1 or TRBD2 (5 bases each). The length of the CDR3 is 15 residues. The ends were cut back, 2 bases at V and 2 bases at J, with 12 bases in the middle. Germline-derived CDR1 and CDR2 are SGHRS and YFSETQ. CDR3 in DNA: TGCGCCAGCAGCTTTCGGGACGGGCCCACAGATACGCAGTATTTT. As protein: CASSFRDGPTDTQYF.

This clonotype was recorded at least ten times. The rearrangement joins TRBV20-1 to TRBJ2-3; D is unclear. The CDR3 is 12 amino acids. Germline V CDR1 and CDR2: DFQATT, SNEGSKA (reference sequence). Trimming stripped 4 bases from V and 2 bases from J, with 7 bases between. CDR3 sequence: CSANPNTDTQYF. The DNA of the CDR3 is TGCAGTGCTAATCCCAACACAGATACGCAGTATTTT.

This clonotype was seen ten or more times. The chain employs TRBV3-1 and TRBJ2-1, with D maybe TRBD2 (6 bases). The germline gives CDR1 LGHDT, CDR2 YNNKEL (reference sequence). CDR3 length: 15 residues. Between the trimmed V and J ends, which lost 4 bases and 4 bases, there was a span of 14 bases. The CDR3 DNA reads TGTGCCAGCAGCCGGGGCGGCGGGACGTACAATGAGCAGTTCTTC. Its protein is CASSRGGGTYNEQFF.

This clonotype has ten or more counts. This chain connects TRBV7-9 to TRBJ2-1, with D perhaps TRBD1 (5 bases). Germline CDR1 is SEHNR and CDR2 is FQNEAQ (reference sequence). The CDR3 extends over 13 amino acids. V lost 4 bases, J lost 4 bases, and 8 bases lay in between. Here the CDR3 reads CASSSRQYNEQFF. In nucleotides, the CDR3 is TGTGCCAGCAGCTCCCGACAGTACAATGAGCAGTTCTTC.

This clonotype occurred many times. The chain combines TRBV5-1 with TRBJ2-3, with D perhaps TRBD2 (5 bases). The V gene lost 6 bases and the J gene lost 4 bases, with 12 bases spanning the gap. Per germline, CDR1 SGHRS and CDR2 YFSETQ. The CDR3 sequence is 13 residues long. In nucleotides, the CDR3 is TGCGCCAGCACTCGCGTGGAGGCAGATACGCAGTATTTT. Translated: CASTRVEADTQYF. The entire variable domain, with the rest obtained from reference TRBV5-1 and TRBJ2-3, is as follows: KAGVTQTPRYLIKTRGQQVTLSCSPISGHRSVSWYQQTPGQGLQFLFEYFSETQRNKGNFPGRFSGRQFSNSRSEMNVSTLELGDSALYLCASTRVEADTQYFGPGTRLTVL.

This clonotype was seen repeatedly, ten times or more. The chain carries TRBV5-6 and TRBJ2-7; D tentatively fits TRBD1 or TRBD2 (5 bases each). This CDR3 has 18 amino acids. Germline V gene sequence: CDR1 SGHDT, CDR2 YYEEEE. Trimming took 6 bases from V and 3 from J, leaving 28 bases between them. CDR3 in DNA: TGTGCCAGCACCCAATCACGGGACCAACTCTTCAACGACTACGAGCAGTACTTC. It encodes CASTQSRDQLFNDYEQYF.

This clonotype appeared many times. The chain has TRBV5-6 and TRBJ1-4; 8 bases are shared with TRBD1. The CDR3 consists of 14 residues. Germline values: CDR1 SGHDT, CDR2 YYEEEE. Trimming cost V 3 bases and J 8 bases; bases outside gene matches: 6. CDR3 amino acids: CASSSTGGWEKLFF. The CDR3 nucleotides are TGTGCCAGCAGCTCAACAGGGGGATGGGAAAAACTGTTTTTT.

This clonotype was seen a few times. The chain has TRBV7-9 and TRBJ2-1; no clear D gene. The CDR3 is 14 amino acids. The V gene lost 4 bases and the J gene lost 6 bases, with 13 bases spanning the gap. The V gene's germline CDR1 is SEHNR and CDR2 FQNEAQ (reference sequence). The CDR3 region has the DNA TGTGCCAGCAGCTACGTGGTGTCCGGCAATGAGCAGTTCTTC. The encoded protein is CASSYVVSGNEQFF.

This clonotype was seen many times. The gene calls are TRBV3-1 and TRBJ1-2, with D possibly TRBD1 on 6 matching bases. The germline gives CDR1 LGHDT, CDR2 YNNKEL (reference sequence). The CDR3 loop spans 14 amino acids. The V end was cut by 1 base, the J end by 6 bases, with 12 bases between. CDR3 in amino acids: CASSQGVQGDGYTF. The CDR3 nucleotides read TGTGCCAGCAGCCAAGGGGTACAGGGTGATGGCTACACCTTC.

At least ten counts were recorded for this clonotype. The rearrangement uses TRBV15 and TRBJ1-1; D may be TRBD1 (6 bases). V lost 4 bases to trimming and J lost 8 bases, with 17 bases between them. In germline, CDR1 is LNHNV, CDR2 YYDKDF (reference sequence). The CDR3 runs 14 residues. Written as DNA, the CDR3 is TGTGCCACCAGCACCCGACGAACCGACAGGGAAGCTTTCTTT. It is translated as CATSTRRTDREAFF.

The sample holds many counts of this clonotype. The chain employs TRBV7-9 and TRBJ1-2; D unresolved. CDR3 length: 14 amino acids. Germline CDR1 SEHNR, CDR2 FQNEAQ (reference sequence). With 8 bases removed from V and 9 bases from J, the gap between germline ends came to 22 bases. The CDR3 sequence: CASAPTLGSYRYTF. The CDR3 DNA follows: TGTGCCAGCGCCCCGACATTGGGGAGTTATCGCTACACCTTC.

This clonotype occurred a few times. V is TRBV10-1 and J is TRBJ1-1; D is perhaps TRBD1 (6 bases). CDR1 and CDR2 (germline): WNHNN, SYGVQD (reference sequence). Deletions cut 2 bases from V and 1 base from J, with 8 bases between. The CDR3 runs to 14 residues. The CDR3 coding sequence is TGCGCCAGCAGTGAGGGGGGCCCGAACACTGAAGCTTTCTTT. Translated: CASSEGGPNTEAFF.

This clonotype rates as medium-sized. This sequence joins TRBV6-6 and TRBJ1-5; D unresolved. CDR1 and CDR2 from the germline V gene are MNHNY and SVGAGI (reference sequence). CDR3 length: 12 amino acids. Trimming shortened V by 1 base and J by 4 bases, and 2 bases separated the two germline ends. In DNA, the CDR3 is TGTGCCAGCAGTTACTTTAATCAGCCCCAGCATTTT. It codes for CASSYFNQPQHF.

In its sample, this clonotype was seen many times. The chain uses TRBV7-2 and TRBJ2-7; D not certain. Germline V gene data show CDR1 as SGHTA and CDR2 as FQGNSA. V lost 5 bases to trimming and J lost 6 bases, with 14 bases between them. This CDR3 has 13 amino acids. DNA for the CDR3: TGTGCCAGCAGCCCAAGAATCTTTGGCGAGCAGTACTTC. Protein: CASSPRIFGEQYF.

This clonotype was seen at least ten times. The V call is TRBV6-6, the J call TRBJ2-7; maybe TRBD2 (6 bases). This CDR3 region has 15 residues. CDR1 and CDR2 (germline): MNHNY, SVGAGI (reference sequence). The V and J ends lost 0 bases and 5 bases respectively, with 14 bases between them. The CDR3 is CASSYSYLASDEQYF. In DNA form, the CDR3 reads TGTGCCAGCAGTTACTCTTACCTAGCGAGTGACGAGCAGTACTTC.

The table lists this clonotype with many counts. The V and J genes are TRBV5-6 and TRBJ1-2; D unclear. V was clipped by 4 bases and J by 0 bases, with 13 bases between them. Germline V CDR1 and CDR2: SGHDT, YYEEEE. CDR3 size: 15 residues. CDR3 sequence (DNA): TGTGCCAGCAGCCCTTGGGTGGCGGCTAACTATGGCTACACCTTC. Amino acid sequence: CASSPWVAANYGYTF.

This clonotype was detected ten times or more. The chain is built from TRBV5-1 and TRBJ1-3; 8 nucleotides match TRBD1. The CDR3 sequence is 16 residues long. The germline V gene has CDR1 SGHRS and CDR2 YFSETQ. The junction had 7 bases not matched to a gene; V was cut back by 1 base and J by 4 bases. Here the CDR3 reads CASSLTRQGIGNTIYF. CDR3 bases: TGCGCCAGCAGCTTGACCCGACAGGGGATCGGAAACACCATATATTTT.

This chain connects TRBV7-2 to TRBJ2-3; 9 nucleotides line up with TRBD2. This CDR3 has 16 amino acids. Losses at the gene ends were 5 bases for V and 2 bases for J; bases not matched to a gene: 8. Germline loops: CDR1 SGHTA, CDR2 FQGNSA. CDR3 in amino acids: CASSTNGGGATDTQYF. The CDR3 coding sequence is TGTGCCAGCAGCACAAATGGCGGGGGGGCCACAGATACGCAGTATTTT.

Details on this clonotype: No DNA is shown, since the ends of the CDR3 on it are uncertain; the CDR3 is the one TCRdb lists. This chain uses TRBV5-1 with TRBJ2-5; the D segment call TRBD2 is taken from the table without a DNA check. The germline V gene encodes CDR1 SGHRS and CDR2 YFSETQ. Counting both end residues, the CDR3 totals 21 amino acids. CDR3 loop: CASSFYICSAKRGVGSETQYF.

This clonotype was observed a single time. The chain joins TRBV6-2 or TRBV6-3 to TRBJ2-1; no definite D call. The CDR3 extends over 14 amino acids. V shed 4 bases and J shed 6 bases, with 13 bases lying between them. Per germline, CDR1 MNHEY and CDR2 SVGEGT. Here the CDR3 reads CASSSFLLSNEQFF. The CDR3 nucleotides are TGTGCCAGCAGTTCTTTCCTTCTGTCCAATGAGCAGTTCTTC.

This clonotype was picked up many times. V usage is TRBV7-8 and J usage is TRBJ2-6; possibly TRBD1 for D (5 bases). The CDR3 contains 16 residues. Germline V gene data show CDR1 as SGHVS and CDR2 as FQNEAQ. Trimming took off 4 bases at V and 4 bases at J, with 14 bases between the two ends. The CDR3 sequence: CASSSITGSGANVLTF. The CDR3 coding sequence is TGTGCCAGCAGCTCCATTACAGGATCCGGGGCCAACGTCCTGACTTTC.

With respect to this clonotype: Possible read error: a much larger clone is one base away. The DNA is omitted, as the CDR3 cannot be located on it reliably, and the CDR3 follows TCRdb's listing. This rearrangement joins TRBV7-5 to TRBJ1-1. TRBV7-5 is described as a pseudogene. The CDR3 is made up of 18 amino acids, end residues included. CDR3 loop: CISVPEDAVGTIGTEAFF.

Many counts were recorded for this clonotype. V and J are TRBV6-2 or TRBV6-3 and TRBJ2-3, with D possibly matching TRBD2 (6 bases). Germline CDR1 and CDR2: MNHEY and SVGEGT. CDR3 length equals 15 residues. V lost 4 bases, J lost 2 bases, and 13 bases lay in between. The CDR3 region has the DNA TGTGCCAGCAGTTGGGGCGGGGAGAACACAGATACGCAGTATTTT. Translated: CASSWGGENTDTQYF.

Many counts were recorded for this clonotype. V usage is TRBV9 and J usage is TRBJ1-1, with 7 bases aligning to TRBD1. V lost 3 bases, J lost 0 bases, and 29 bases stayed unmatched. CDR3 length: 23 amino acids. Germline CDR1 reads SGDLS; CDR2 reads YYNGEE. The CDR3 region is CASSASLVREGAPPQALNTEAFF. In DNA form, the CDR3 reads TGTGCCAGCAGCGCAAGTCTTGTAAGGGAGGGGGCGCCCCCCCAAGCCCTGAACACTGAAGCTTTCTTT. The complete variable domain, with remaining parts taken from reference TRBV9 and TRBJ1-1, reads DSGVTQTPKHLITATGQRVTLRCSPRSGDLSVYWYQQSLDQGLQFLIQYYNGEERAKGNILERFSAQQFPDLHSELNLSSLELGDSALYFCASSASLVREGAPPQALNTEAFFGQGTRLTVV.